Shown below are 12 T cell receptor beta chains from a single sample sequenced in a study of cytomegalovirus exposure and HLA in healthy donors. PCR involved 60 Vbeta and 13 Jbeta primers. The table came from immunoSEQ multiplex PCR; TCRdb's copy has only in-frame clones and leaves some out. Here the sample spans about 140,000 clones, roughly 82% being singletons. The sample consisted of PBMCs. The origin of the receptors is a man younger than 35 in good health and CMV-seropositive.

The CDR3 reads CASSVEGAVDTEAFF. DNA for the CDR3: TGTGCCAGCAGCGTAGAGGGGGCCGTCGACACTGAAGCTTTCTTT. This chain joins TRBV9 and TRBJ1-1; 7 nucleotides match TRBD1. There are 15 residues in the CDR3. V lost 0 bases, J lost 3 bases, and 5 bases stayed unmatched. CDR1 SGDLS and CDR2 YYNGEE come from the germline V gene.

The V call is TRBV19, the J call TRBJ2-3; 11 bases align to TRBD2. This CDR3 region has 15 residues. Germline trimming cut 9 bases from V and 6 bases from J; bases unmatched to any gene: 11. Germline assignment: CDR1 LNHDA and CDR2 SQIVND (reference sequence). Here the CDR3 reads CASKPGLAVSDTQYF. As DNA, the CDR3 is TGTGCCAGCAAACCGGGACTAGCGGTCTCCGATACGCAGTATTTT.

The chain carries TRBV5-6 and TRBJ2-7; 7 bases fit TRBD2. The CDR3 consists of 16 residues. CDR1 is SGHDT and CDR2 is YYEEEE in the germline V gene. The V segment lost 0 bases and the J segment 6 bases; nucleotides outside the gene matches: 12. This CDR3 reads CASSLAGEGWSREQYF. The CDR3 coding sequence is TGTGCCAGCAGCTTGGCCGGGGAGGGGTGGTCTCGCGAGCAGTACTTC. Full variable domain (missing parts from reference TRBV5-6 and TRBJ2-7): DAGVTQSPTHLIKTRGQQVTLRCSPKSGHDTVSWYQQALGQGPQFIFQYYEEEERQRGNFPDRFSGHQFPNYSSELNVNALLLGDSALYLCASSLAGEGWSREQYFGPGTRLTVT.

This clone has only a few counts. V usage is TRBV7-2 and J usage is TRBJ1-2; no reliable D call. The CDR3 extends over 13 amino acids. Germline V gives CDR1 SGHTA, CDR2 FQGNSA. V gave up 5 bases and J gave up 7 bases, with 14 bases separating them. The CDR3 DNA reads as TGTGCCAGCAGCCCTATCGGGTCTAGTGGCTACACCTTC. It specifies CASSPIGSSGYTF.

The chain links TRBV9 to TRBJ2-7; 7 bases fit TRBD1. The CDR3 has 12 residues. Germline lookup yields CDR1 SGDLS and CDR2 YYNGEE. Losses at the gene ends were 4 bases for V and 7 bases for J; bases not matched to a gene: 5. The CDR3 coding sequence is TGTGCCAGCAGCCAAACAGGGGTTGAGCAGTACTTC. As protein: CASSQTGVEQYF.

This chain links TRBV21-1 with TRBJ2-5; no check of the table's D call, TRBD2, against the DNA was made. TRBV21-1 is reported as a pseudogene. CDR3 size: 16 residues. CDR3 in DNA: TGTGCCAGCAGCATTTTTCGGCTAGCGGGATCAGAGACCCAGTACTTC. This gives the protein CASSIFRLAGSETQYF.

This rearrangement joins TRBV11-2 to TRBJ2-2; no reliable D call. This CDR3 comprises 12 residues. Trimming pared 5 bases from V and 5 bases from J, leaving 6 bases between. Germline V gene lookup returns CDR1 SGHAT and CDR2 FQNNGV. CDR3 bases: TGTGCCAGCAGCACGGTTACCGGGGAGCTGTTTTTT. Its protein is CASSTVTGELFF. Supplemented by reference TRBV11-2 and TRBJ2-2, the full variable domain reads EAGVAQSPRYKIIEKRQSVAFWCNPISGHATLYWYQQILGQGPKLLIQFQNNGVVDDSQLPKDRFSAERLKGVDSTLKIQPAKLEDSAVYLCASSTVTGELFFGEGSRLTVL.

This chain connects TRBV5-1 to TRBJ1-1; TRBD1 aligns across 9 bases. V shed 2 bases and J 1 base; nucleotides not matched to a gene: 3. There are 15 residues in the CDR3. Germline V lookup: CDR1 SGHRS, CDR2 YFSETQ. Here the CDR3 DNA reads TGCGCCAGCAGCTTCATACAGGGGGCGAACACTGAAGCTTTCTTT. It encodes CASSFIQGANTEAFF.

The rearrangement uses TRBV14 and TRBJ2-1; 10 nucleotides line up with TRBD2. The CDR3 totals 15 residues. With 4 bases clipped from V and 5 bases from J, the junction kept 5 bases outside the gene matches. Germline CDR1 SGHDN, CDR2 FVKESK. The CDR3 nucleotides are TGTGCCAGCAGCCCCAGACTAGCGGGTAACAATGAGCAGTTCTTC. This gives the protein CASSPRLAGNNEQFF.

The gene calls are TRBV27 and TRBJ2-5; no reliable D call. Judging by the DNA end, TRBJ2-7 fits better; the J call may be wrong. The CDR3 contains 11 residues. The germline V gene encodes CDR1 MNHEY and CDR2 SMNVEV (reference sequence). Here the CDR3 reads CASSSLYEQYF. CDR3 coding DNA: TGTGCCAGCAGTTCCCTCTACGAGCAGTACTTC.

V and J are TRBV27 and TRBJ2-1; maybe TRBD2 (6 bases). Germline V lookup: CDR1 MNHEY, CDR2 SMNVEV (reference sequence). Between the trimmed V and J ends, which lost 2 bases and 9 bases, there was a span of 8 bases. The CDR3 contains 12 residues. The CDR3 DNA reads as TGTGCCAGCAGTTTACCCGGGAGTGAGCAGTTCTTC. Translating it yields CASSLPGSEQFF.

The chain joins TRBV7-8 to TRBJ1-3; no clear D gene. CDR3 size: 13 residues. CDR1 SGHVS and CDR2 FQNEAQ come from the germline V gene. The ends were cut back, 6 bases at V and 0 bases at J, with 6 bases in the middle. The CDR3 spells CASRRDSGNTIYF. The CDR3 DNA reads as TGTGCCAGCAGACGGGACTCTGGAAACACCATATATTTT.